These 30 T cell receptor beta chains share one sample of origin, sequenced in a study of T cells in Graves' hyperthyroidism and ophthalmopathy. The source material, RNA transcripts, was used to amplify TCR beta CDR3 regions. HTBI primers were employed in a first-round RT-PCR of the TCR CDR3. TCRdb re-derived calls from the multiplex PCR reads in MiXCR, one entry per CDR3 protein. The table has approximately 200,000 distinct CDR3 sequences, approximately 20% seen once. The sample was blood. These TCRs come from a man aged 35 to 55 with Graves' hyperthyroidism.

This clonotype was seen repeatedly, ten times or more. The chain links TRBV18 to TRBJ2-7; D is possibly TRBD1 or TRBD2 (5 bases each). The V end lost 4 bases, the J end lost 6 bases, and 13 bases lay between the germline ends. Germline CDR1 reads KGHSH; CDR2 reads LQKENI. The CDR3 consists of 13 residues. The CDR3 DNA reads TGTGCCAGCTCACGGGACCGGGGCCTCGAGCAGTACTTC. Translated, it gives CASSRDRGLEQYF.

On this clonotype itself: Relative to the germline gene, one junction end is altered; a read error may explain this. V and J are TRBV4-1 and TRBJ2-1; a weak D match, TRBD1 (5 bases). The CDR3 extends over 14 amino acids. CDR1 is MGHRA and CDR2 is YSYEKL in the germline V gene. CDR3: CASSQGSGIDEQFF. CDR3 sequence (DNA): TGCGCCAGCAGTCAAGGATCAGGGATCGATGAGCAGTTCTTC.

This clonotype was recorded many times. The rearrangement joins TRBV5-8 to TRBJ2-1; possible D gene TRBD2, 5 bases. V was pared by 8 bases and J by 7 bases, with 19 bases between. This CDR3 comprises 14 residues. Germline V gene data show CDR1 as SGHTS and CDR2 as YDEGEE. The CDR3 protein is CARDSGVLGNEQFF. The CDR3 DNA follows: TGTGCCAGAGACTCCGGGGTCCTGGGGAATGAGCAGTTCTTC.

This clonotype came up many times. The chain joins TRBV7-9 to TRBJ2-7; D possibly corresponds to TRBD2 (6 bases). V was pared by 5 bases and J by 3 bases, with 11 bases between. This CDR3 is built from 13 residues. Germline V gene sequence: CDR1 SEHNR, CDR2 FQNEAQ (reference sequence). The CDR3: CASSNPSDYEQYF. The CDR3 DNA sequence: TGTGCCAGCAGCAACCCTAGCGACTACGAGCAGTACTTC.

Only a few counts were recorded for this clonotype. The chain combines TRBV4-2 with TRBJ2-3; D is unclear. Looked up from germline, CDR1 is LGHNA and CDR2 is YNFKEQ. Trimming removed 1 base from V and 0 bases from J, with 8 bases in between. CDR3 length: 15 amino acids. CDR3 amino acids: CASSQAARSTDTQYF. In DNA, the CDR3 is TGTGCCAGCAGCCAAGCGGCTAGAAGCACAGATACGCAGTATTTT.

This clonotype came up many times. The chain employs TRBV5-6 and TRBJ2-7; 10 bases map to TRBD1. V lost 4 bases and J lost 4; bases outside the gene matches: 5. CDR3 length: 14 amino acids. Germline V lookup: CDR1 SGHDT, CDR2 YYEEEE. In DNA form, the CDR3 reads TGTGCCAGCAGCCCACCGGGACAGGGGTACGAGCAGTACTTC. This translates into CASSPPGQGYEQYF.

The chain carries TRBV5-5 and TRBJ2-7; D not resolved. CDR1 is SGHKS and CDR2 is YYEKEE in the germline V gene (reference sequence). This CDR3 is built from 13 residues. With 7 bases removed from V and 4 bases from J, the gap between germline ends came to 15 bases. The CDR3 DNA follows: TGTGCCAGCCGGGTAAATCTCATTTACGAGCAGTACTTC. This translates into CASRVNLIYEQYF.

The J gene is TRBJ2-7, the V gene TRBV5-4, with D perhaps matching TRBD2 (5 bases). The V gene lost 4 bases and the J gene lost 7 bases, with 21 bases spanning the gap. The CDR3 has 15 residues. Germline CDR1 is SGHNT and CDR2 is YYREEE (reference sequence). CDR3 protein: CASSPTSREPWEQYF. The CDR3 DNA sequence: TGTGCCAGCAGCCCAACTAGTAGAGAACCGTGGGAGCAGTACTTC. Looking up the rest from reference TRBV5-4 and TRBJ2-7 gives the full variable domain: ETGVTQSPTHLIKTRGQQVTLRCSSQSGHNTVSWYQQALGQGPQFIFQYYREEENGRGNFPPRFSGLQFPNYSSELNVNALELDDSALYLCASSPTSREPWEQYFGPGTRLTVT.

This clonotype was detected many times. DNA of the CDR3: TGCGCCAGCAGCGCCCCTTTGAACACTGAAGCTTTCTTT. Protein: CASSAPLNTEAFF. This chain joins TRBV5-1 and TRBJ1-1, with D unclear. The CDR3 has 13 residues. Germline V gene lookup returns CDR1 SGHRS and CDR2 YFSETQ. V was pared by 4 bases and J by 0 bases, with 7 bases between.

J is TRBJ2-2 and V is TRBV19, with D unresolved. The CDR3 sequence is 10 residues long. V was clipped by 8 bases and J by 8 bases, with 6 bases between them. CDR1 LNHDA and CDR2 SQIVND come from the germline V gene (reference sequence). CDR3 coding DNA: TGTGCCAGTTGGCTGGGGGAGCTGTTTTTT. Amino acid sequence: CASWLGELFF.

This clonotype was recorded many times. The chain uses TRBV5-5 and TRBJ1-1; D is unresolved. CDR3 length: 13 amino acids. V was trimmed by 2 bases and J by 7 bases, leaving 12 bases between them. Germline values: CDR1 SGHKS, CDR2 YYEKEE (reference sequence). In DNA, the CDR3 is TGTGCCAGCAGCTTTGCGGTTACGGGTGAAGCTTTCTTT. Encoded protein: CASSFAVTGEAFF.

This clonotype showed up many times. This sequence joins TRBV11-2 and TRBJ1-4; D possibly corresponds to TRBD1 (5 bases). CDR3 length equals 15 residues. Looked up from germline, CDR1 is SGHAT and CDR2 is FQNNGV. V was cut by 4 bases and J by 9 bases, with 18 bases left in between. The CDR3 DNA reads as TGTGCCAGCAGCTCAACCTTGAAGGACATGAAAAAACTGTTTTTT. It encodes CASSSTLKDMKKLFF.

Ten or more counts support this clonotype. The V gene is TRBV6-1, the J gene TRBJ1-5; 7 bases are shared with TRBD1. Germline V CDR1 and CDR2: MNHNS, SASEGT. V lost 6 bases to trimming and J lost 3 bases; unmatched junction nucleotides: 11. The CDR3 is 16 residues long. The CDR3 DNA sequence: TGTGCCAGCAGCCGCGGCCGGGACAGCTACAATCAGCCCCAGCATTTT. Its protein product is CASSRGRDSYNQPQHF.

This chain connects TRBV10-2 to TRBJ2-3; D assignment may be TRBD1 or TRBD2 (5 bases each). The CDR3 extends over 15 amino acids. The germline gives CDR1 WSHSY, CDR2 SAAADI. V was pared by 7 bases and J by 1 base, with 15 bases between. The CDR3 protein is CASTPGARGTDTQYF. CDR3 sequence (DNA): TGCGCCAGCACCCCCGGGGCTAGGGGCACAGATACGCAGTATTTT.

This clonotype turned up a few times. This CDR3 reads CASSPPGTDTQYF. The CDR3, as DNA: TGTGCCAGCAGCCCACCGGGCACAGATACGCAGTATTTT. The chain is built from TRBV7-6 and TRBJ2-3; D is unresolved. Per germline, CDR1 SGHVS and CDR2 FNYEAQ. The V gene lost 5 bases and the J gene lost 1 base, with 7 bases spanning the gap. The CDR3 has 13 amino acids.

Points on this clonotype: This could be a read error, since a much larger clone is one nucleotide away. The J gene is TRBJ2-7, the V gene TRBV28; D unresolved. Germline lookup yields CDR1 MDHEN and CDR2 SYDVKM. Deletions cut 7 bases from V and 6 bases from J, with 10 bases between. This CDR3 contains 11 residues. The CDR3 reads CASTSQSEQYF. CDR3 DNA sequence: TGTGCCAGCACCTCCCAAAGCGAGCAGTACTTC.

This clonotype was found many times. The chain links TRBV5-1 to TRBJ2-1; TRBD2 aligns across 11 bases. With V trimmed by 0 bases and J by 7 bases, 6 bases remained unmatched. CDR1 and CDR2 from the germline V gene are SGHRS and YFSETQ. The CDR3 is 16 residues long. In nucleotides, the CDR3 is TGCGCCAGCAGCTTGGGCCCCCCTAGCGGGGGGAATGAGCAGTTCTTC. Amino acid sequence: CASSLGPPSGGNEQFF.

This clonotype was recorded many times. The J gene is TRBJ2-1, the V gene TRBV28, with TRBD1 as a possible D gene (6 bases). This CDR3 is 13 amino acids long. Germline CDR1 is MDHEN and CDR2 is SYDVKM. V lost 2 bases and J 10 bases, leaving 12 bases between the germline ends. CDR3 loop: CASSLHRVREQFF. The CDR3 nucleotides read TGTGCCAGCAGTTTACACAGGGTCAGGGAGCAGTTCTTC.

Ten or more counts support this clonotype. The chain links TRBV30 to TRBJ2-7; D remains ambiguous. The germline V gene encodes CDR1 GTSNPN and CDR2 SVGIG (reference sequence). The V end was cut by 3 bases, the J end by 3 bases, with 21 bases between. There are 16 residues in the CDR3. The CDR3 loop reads CAWRPMIGSLNYEQYF. For the CDR3, the DNA is TGTGCCTGGAGACCGATGATAGGGTCACTCAACTACGAGCAGTACTTC.

This clonotype has a count of ten or more. The V call is TRBV5-1, the J call TRBJ1-1, with D perhaps matching TRBD1 (6 bases). Germline V gene data show CDR1 as SGHRS and CDR2 as YFSETQ. V was clipped by 0 bases and J by 1 base, with 10 bases between them. This CDR3 is 15 amino acids long. The CDR3 region is CASSLGPQGNTEAFF. CDR3 coding DNA: TGCGCCAGCAGCTTGGGTCCACAGGGGAACACTGAAGCTTTCTTT.

The rearrangement joins TRBV7-2 to TRBJ2-3; no clear D. CDR1 is SGHTA and CDR2 is FQGNSA in the germline V gene. The V and J ends lost 5 bases and 3 bases respectively, with 12 bases between them. The CDR3 extends over 14 amino acids. CDR3 DNA: TGTGCCAGCAGCCAGGAAGATGGAACAGATACGCAGTATTTT. This encodes CASSQEDGTDTQYF.

This clonotype was recorded at least ten times. This sequence joins TRBV7-2 and TRBJ2-3; D is ambiguous. Germline V gene sequence: CDR1 SGHTA, CDR2 FQGNSA. Trimming removed 0 bases at V and 4 bases at J, with 14 bases between. This CDR3 is 16 amino acids long. CDR3 nucleotide sequence: TGTGCCAGCAGCTTAGCGGTAGGATTCCCACCAGATACGCAGTATTTT. Translating gives CASSLAVGFPPDTQYF.

This clonotype turned up a few times. The chain employs TRBV6-1 and TRBJ2-4; D might be TRBD1 (5 bases). The CDR3 has 16 amino acids. CDR1 is MNHNS, CDR2 SASEGT, per germline. Trimming took off 5 bases at V and 0 bases at J, with 14 bases between the two ends. The CDR3 is CASSIPLQVAKNIQYF. The CDR3 DNA reads TGTGCCAGCAGTATACCTCTACAGGTAGCCAAAAACATTCAGTACTTC.

This clonotype has a count of ten or more. The V gene is TRBV7-2, the J gene TRBJ1-2; 7 bases match TRBD1. V lost 4 bases and J lost 4; bases outside the gene matches: 9. The germline V gene encodes CDR1 SGHTA and CDR2 FQGNSA. The CDR3 runs 15 residues. The CDR3: CASSYRQGGGYGYTF. CDR3 DNA: TGTGCCAGCAGCTACAGACAGGGAGGCGGCTATGGCTACACCTTC.

The chain links TRBV28 to TRBJ2-7; TRBD2 matches 12 bases. Germline V CDR1 and CDR2: MDHEN, SYDVKM. J gave up 4 bases and V 7 bases, and 23 bases lay outside the gene matches. The length of the CDR3 is 20 residues. CDR3 nucleotides: TGTGCCAGCACTACGACAGGGTGGGTGAGATTCGGACTAGCGGGATACGAGCAGTACTTC. Residues: CASTTTGWVRFGLAGYEQYF.

Ten or more counts support this clonotype. This chain joins TRBV18 and TRBJ2-7; weak D call: TRBD1 (7 bases). CDR1 KGHSH and CDR2 LQKENI come from the germline V gene. CDR3 length equals 14 residues. Trimming removed 1 base from V and 4 bases from J, with 11 bases in between. CDR3 in DNA: TGTGCCAGCTCACCACAGGGGGCGGGATACGAGCAGTACTTC. The encoded protein is CASSPQGAGYEQYF.

V usage is TRBV19 and J usage is TRBJ1-1; D is ambiguous. The length of the CDR3 is 15 residues. V was pared by 3 bases and J by 6 bases, with 17 bases between. Germline V gene sequence: CDR1 LNHDA, CDR2 SQIVND (reference sequence). The CDR3 region is CASSIERGRIPEAFF. CDR3 bases: TGTGCCAGTAGTATTGAGAGAGGGAGGATACCTGAAGCTTTCTTT.

This clonotype was observed a handful of times. This sequence joins TRBV18 and TRBJ2-5; D uncertain. With 3 bases removed from V and 4 bases from J, the gap between germline ends came to 12 bases. CDR3 length: 14 amino acids. CDR1 and CDR2 from the germline V gene are KGHSH and LQKENI. CDR3 protein: CASSPSKERETQYF. CDR3 sequence (DNA): TGTGCCAGCTCACCCTCAAAGGAGCGAGAGACCCAGTACTTC.

This clonotype was observed many times. CDR3 sequence reads: CASSLSRPGYEQYF. CDR3 DNA sequence: TGTGCCAGCAGCTTGTCACGGCCCGGGTACGAGCAGTACTTC. This chain connects TRBV7-8 to TRBJ2-7, with D hard to call. Germline V gives CDR1 SGHVS, CDR2 FQNEAQ. Deletions cut 3 bases from V and 4 bases from J, with 13 bases between. This CDR3 comprises 14 residues.

This clonotype has ten or more counts. The chain is built from TRBV20-1 and TRBJ2-3, with 10 positions matching TRBD2. The CDR3 has 16 residues. Trimming removed 6 bases from V and 0 bases from J; junction bases left unmatched: 9. Germline CDR1 DFQATT, CDR2 SNEGSKA (reference sequence). CDR3 coding DNA: TGCAGTGCGGAATCCGGGACTAGCGCCAGCACAGATACGCAGTATTTT. Its translation is CSAESGTSASTDTQYF.